This T cell receptor (beta chain) was profiled in a study of glioma-infiltrating T cells after dendritic cell vaccination. About the study: Dendritic cells derived from monocytes and pulsed with autologous tumor lysate formed the vaccine. Study-wide points: Only a small number of patients had complete blood and tumor samples.

Fresh-frozen tumor tissue and more than two years of survival data were available for all. PBMC sampling occurred before vaccination, two weeks after the third dose, and at progression. Data came from immunoSEQ multiplex PCR; TCRdb stores just in-frame clones and leaves some out. The table shows 75,000 to 100,000 clones, with 79% occurring only once. In the case of this clone: Its cognate antigen is unknown.

This CDR3 has 13 residues. Germline-derived CDR1 and CDR2 are LNHDA and SQIVND (reference sequence). V was clipped by 6 bases and J by 7 bases, with 10 bases between them. Specimen: blood, collected before dendritic cell vaccination. This chain joins TRBV19 and TRBJ1-6, with D possibly TRBD1 on 5 matching bases. The receptor was isolated from a human donor with glioblastoma. For the CDR3, the DNA is TGTGCCAGTAGATCAGGGCACAATTCACCCCTCCACTTT. This gives the protein CASRSGHNSPLHF. Variable domain in full (rest from reference TRBV19 and TRBJ1-6): DGGITQSPKYLFRKEGQNVTLSCEQNLNHDAMYWYRQDPGQGLRLIYYSQIVNDFQKGDIAEGYSVSREKKESFPLTVTSAQKNPTAFYLCASRSGHNSPLHFGNGTRLTVT.